The TCR beta chain described here comes from a study of CD8+ T cells in alopecia areata. In the study overall: For the treated group, dosing was oral tofacitinib at 5 to 10 mg twice daily. Among treated patients, severity was scored by affected scalp area percentage. Overall study findings and caveats: Links between baseline CD8+ expansion and response need larger treated cohorts.

Extraction of RNA preceded its reverse transcription into cDNA, which served as the sequencing template. Generated by immunoSEQ multiplex PCR, the TCRdb table keeps only in-frame clones and is missing some. The top ten clones hold 15% of a sample with 140,000 to 150,000 clones, 45% to 60% of them seen once. This CDR3 has 14 residues. J was trimmed by 8 bases and V by 0 bases; bases with no gene match: 1. CDR1 is SGDLS, CDR2 YYNGEE, per germline. Worth noting for this clone: Antigen specificity is unknown.

The treatment was: oral pan-JAK inhibitor, 5-10 mg twice daily. This specimen consisted of CD8+ T cells sorted from blood, obtained at week 4, from a patient treated with tofacitinib. This receptor was identified in a human donor with alopecia areata. The rearrangement joins TRBV9 to TRBJ1-6; 8 nucleotides agree with TRBD1. The CDR3 DNA sequence: TGTGCCAGCAGCGTAGGGACAGGGTATTCACCCCTCCACTTT. It encodes CASSVGTGYSPLHF.